This TCR beta chain was recorded in a study of CD8 T cells in ankylosing spondylitis (dated by TCRdb to 2015 to 2018). For context, the study as a whole: The study set out to find disease-linked TCR variants by profiling T cell receptor beta repertoires in ankylosing spondylitis patients and healthy donors. Peripheral blood was sampled, and synovial fluid was additionally collected from ankylosing spondylitis patients. The full study cohort was made up of about 25 ankylosing spondylitis patients and more than 90 healthy donors. Summary of the overall study and its limitations: The disease-linked clones were reported to be significantly enriched in matched synovial fluid samples from ankylosing spondylitis patients. Blood from ankylosing spondylitis patients appeared to be characterized by a TCR beta motif composed of eight highly homologous amino acid variants. Some motif variants had previously been reported in the synovial fluid and blood of reactive arthritis patients, which suggests shared mechanisms of disease initiation. The disease-linked clones had a CD8+ phenotype and were found at relatively low frequencies in peripheral blood.

Synovial fluid samples were matched to blood samples from the same ankylosing spondylitis patients. For sequencing, an Illumina HiSeq 2500 was employed. Quantitative 5'-RACE with molecular barcodes was the method used to prepare the TCR beta libraries. From the authors' description of their analysis: Disease-linked TCR variants were identified with a new computational method built on a probabilistic model of VDJ rearrangement. Using fastp trimming at Q25 and MiXCR clonotype assembly, TCRdb reanalyzed the public sequencing data and kept in-frame beta chains. Each record represents a unique CDR3 protein, reported with the most common genes and DNA among its rows. None of the V and J calls come from the authors' own analysis; TCRdb made them. The sample yields around 100,000 distinct CDR3 sequences; less than 25% were counted once. Together, the top ten hold 9% to 15% of the sample. This clonotype came up many times. Its specific antigen is unknown. No clone much larger than this one lies a single base away; base qualities are absent.

V is cut by 1 base and J by 4 bases, and the space between the germline ends is 7 bases. The CDR3 runs 12 amino acids, cysteine and phenylalanine included. The sequence is cut down to CDR3 DNA, 36 bases in frame from base 1. Taken from the germline V gene (reference sequence), the CDR1 and CDR2 loops are DFQATT and SNEGSKA. This clonotype was sampled from a male donor with ankylosing spondylitis. The chain is assembled from TRBV20-1 and TRBJ1-1, with the D segment identity uncertain. The specimen was synovial fluid, either unsorted or a sorted T cell fraction (not recorded which). The nucleotide sequence is given as TGCAGTGCTAGAGGGGAGGCCACTGAAGCTTTCTTT. Translation gives CSARGEATEAFF.